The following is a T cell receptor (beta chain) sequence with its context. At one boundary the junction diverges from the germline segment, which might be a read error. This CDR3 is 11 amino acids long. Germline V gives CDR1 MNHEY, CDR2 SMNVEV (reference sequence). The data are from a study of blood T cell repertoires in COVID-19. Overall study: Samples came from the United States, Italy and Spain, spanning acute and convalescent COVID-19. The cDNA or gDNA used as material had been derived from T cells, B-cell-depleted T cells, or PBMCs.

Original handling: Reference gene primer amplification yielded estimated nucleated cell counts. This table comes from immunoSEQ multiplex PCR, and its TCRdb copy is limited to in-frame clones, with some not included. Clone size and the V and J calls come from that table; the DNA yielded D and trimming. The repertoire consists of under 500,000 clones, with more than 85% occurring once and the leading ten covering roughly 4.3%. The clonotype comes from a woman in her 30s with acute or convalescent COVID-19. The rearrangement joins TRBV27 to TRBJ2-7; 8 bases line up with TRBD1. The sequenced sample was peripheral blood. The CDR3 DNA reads TGTGCCAGCAGTTTATCGGGACAGGTTCTGTTT. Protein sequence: CASSLSGQVLF.